These 14 T cell receptor beta chains came from one sample sequenced in a study of T cell responses to AZD1222 COVID-19 vaccine. Clones were read by immunoSEQ multiplex PCR, and TCRdb kept only the in-frame ones, dropping some. The sample yields 80,000 or so clones, around 90% seen once. Sequencing used peripheral blood, obtained on day 0 of AZD1222 vaccination. These receptors all come from an adult in good health.

The CDR3 loop reads CASSQDWQTQYF. In DNA form, the CDR3 reads TGTGCCAGCAGCCAAGATTGGCAGACCCAGTACTTC. This chain links TRBV3-1 (or the pseudogene TRBV3-2) with TRBJ2-5; D not certain. In germline, CDR1 is LGHDT, CDR2 YNNKEL (reference sequence). The CDR3 is 12 residues long. V dropped 0 bases and J dropped 6 bases, with 5 bases sitting between them.

The genes are TRBV5-5 and TRBJ2-5; D call uncertain. V dropped 0 bases and J dropped 5 bases, with 20 bases sitting between them. CDR3 length equals 17 residues. The germline gives CDR1 SGHKS, CDR2 YYEKEE (reference sequence). The CDR3 region is CASSLGATAPPRETQYF. The CDR3 coding sequence is TGTGCCAGCAGCTTGGGAGCAACGGCTCCTCCCCGGGAGACCCAGTACTTC.

This clone has just one count. The chain has TRBV30 and TRBJ1-1; possible D gene TRBD1, 5 bases. This CDR3 contains 13 residues. Per germline, CDR1 GTSNPN and CDR2 SVGIG (reference sequence). The V end lost 5 bases, the J end lost 1 base, and 11 bases lay between the germline ends. The CDR3 sequence is CAWSRGPNTEAFF. The CDR3 nucleotides are TGTGCCTGGTCAAGGGGCCCGAACACTGAAGCTTTCTTT.

The table lists this clone with a count of one. The chain employs TRBV27 and TRBJ2-3; D might be TRBD2 (5 bases). This CDR3 is 13 amino acids long. Germline CDR1 is MNHEY and CDR2 is SMNVEV (reference sequence). V gave up 6 bases and J gave up 3 bases, with 10 bases separating them. The CDR3 DNA is TGTGCCAGCAGGAAATGGGAGACAGATACGCAGTATTTT. Its translation: CASRKWETDTQYF.

The chain has TRBV3-1 (or the pseudogene TRBV3-2) and TRBJ1-6; 8 nucleotides align to TRBD1. CDR1 and CDR2 from the germline V gene are LGHDT and YNNKEL (reference sequence). The CDR3 has 15 residues. J lost 10 bases, V lost 4 bases, and 9 bases had no gene match. The CDR3 loop reads CASSLGGQGRSPLHF. The DNA for the CDR3 is TGTGCCAGCAGCCTGGGTGGACAGGGTCGGTCACCCCTCCACTTT.

V and J are TRBV10-3 and TRBJ2-1, with TRBD1 matching 11 bases. CDR1 and CDR2 (germline): ENHRY, SYGVKD. The CDR3 length is 15 residues. V lost 5 bases and J lost 3; bases outside the gene matches: 3. The DNA for the CDR3 is TGTGCCATCAGTAGCGGGACAGGGGGCTACAATGAGCAGTTCTTC. Translating gives CAISSGTGGYNEQFF.

The J gene is TRBJ1-2, the V gene TRBV14; the match to TRBD1 covers 8 bases. V was pared by 4 bases and J by 8 bases, with 9 bases of the junction left unmatched. Germline lookup yields CDR1 SGHDN and CDR2 FVKESK. CDR3 length equals 14 residues. CDR3 sequence (DNA): TGTGCCAGCAGCCGCCGACAGGGGATCTTGGGCTACACCTTC. This sequence encodes CASSRRQGILGYTF. The full variable domain, rest sourced from reference TRBV14 and TRBJ1-2, is EAGVTQFPSHSVIEKGQTVTLRCDPISGHDNLYWYRRVMGKEIKFLLHFVKESKQDESGMPNNRFLAERTGGTYSTLKVQPAELEDSGVYFCASSRRQGILGYTFGSGTRLTVV.

The rearrangement links TRBV5-1 to TRBJ2-1; 14 bases agree with TRBD2. CDR1 and CDR2 (germline): SGHRS, YFSETQ. This CDR3 has 19 residues. J was trimmed by 0 bases and V by 3 bases; bases with no gene match: 8. The CDR3 DNA follows: TGCGCCAGCAGCTCTACCGGGACTAGCGGGGGAAGCTCCTACAATGAGCAGTTCTTC. Its translation is CASSSTGTSGGSSYNEQFF.

The chain has TRBV2 and TRBJ2-7; D gene ambiguous. Germline CDR1 reads SNHLY; CDR2 reads FYNNEI. This CDR3 is 12 amino acids long. Trimming shortened V by 6 bases and J by 4 bases, and 10 bases separated the two germline ends. The CDR3 is CASRARRYEQYF. DNA for the CDR3: TGTGCCAGCAGAGCGCGGAGATACGAGCAGTACTTC.

Details on this clone: The junction shows a germline mismatch at one end, possibly a read error. The chain recombines TRBV7-9 with TRBJ2-1, with 11 bases matching TRBD2. Germline assignment: CDR1 SEHNR and CDR2 FQNEAQ (reference sequence). The CDR3 has 13 residues. The CDR3 loop reads CASSLVTSGSMVF. In DNA, the CDR3 is TGTGCCAGCAGCTTAGTCACTAGCGGGAGCATGGTCTTC.

The J gene is TRBJ1-2, the V gene TRBV10-3; D gene uncertain. Germline V gene lookup returns CDR1 ENHRY and CDR2 SYGVKD. This CDR3 contains 18 residues. Trimming pared 0 bases from V and 0 bases from J, leaving 17 bases between. The CDR3 DNA sequence: TGTGCCATCAGTGAGTCGTTCGCCACAAAGAGAGCTAACTATGGCTACACCTTC. It yields the protein CAISESFATKRANYGYTF.

In regard to this clone: Additional DNA sequences in this sample encode the identical CDR3. The V and J genes are TRBV7-2 and TRBJ2-1, with 8 bases that match TRBD2. Germline CDR1 reads SGHTA; CDR2 reads FQGNSA. The CDR3 is 15 residues long. Trimming took 5 bases from V and 4 from J; bases not matched to a gene: 7. CDR3 in amino acids: CASSLSGSSYNEQFF. The DNA of the CDR3 is TGTGCCAGCAGCCTGAGCGGGAGTTCTTACAATGAGCAGTTCTTC.

V and J are TRBV28 and TRBJ2-2; possibly TRBD1 or TRBD2 for D (6 bases each). The CDR3 totals 17 residues. Trimming removed 1 base at V and 1 base at J, with 13 bases between. CDR1 and CDR2 from the germline V gene are MDHEN and SYDVKM. CDR3 sequence reads: CASSLSGALMNTGELFF. The CDR3 bases are TGTGCCAGCAGTTTATCGGGGGCACTCATGAACACCGGGGAGCTGTTTTTT. Full variable domain (outside the CDR3, taken from reference TRBV28 and TRBJ2-2): DVKVTQSSRYLVKRTGEKVFLECVQDMDHENMFWYRQDPGLGLRLIYFSYDVKMKEKGDIPEGYSVSREKKERFSLILESASTNQTSMYLCASSLSGALMNTGELFFGEGSRLTVL.

CDR3 protein: CASSLSGGLYEQYF. CDR3 nucleotide sequence: TGCGCCAGCAGCTTGAGCGGGGGCCTATACGAGCAGTACTTC. The chain has TRBV5-1 and TRBJ2-7; 8 bases agree with TRBD2. This CDR3 is built from 14 residues. Germline V gene lookup returns CDR1 SGHRS and CDR2 YFSETQ. V was pared by 1 base and J by 4 bases, with 4 bases of the junction left unmatched.